The sequence of this T cell receptor beta chain was determined in a study of T-cell reconstitution after alpha-beta-depleted transplantation in children. Study-wide findings and caveats: There were some patients whose high TCRbeta diversity at day 60 came from surviving recipient T cells and thymic progenitors. Alpha-beta T cells present about two months after transplant were reported to originate from several hundred expanded graft clones. Among T cells one year after transplant, newly produced cells accounted for most counts and diversity.

Trimming cost V 3 bases and J 5 bases; bases outside gene matches: 10. The CDR3 consists of 16 residues. Germline V gene sequence: CDR1 LGHDT, CDR2 YNNKEL (reference sequence). Worth noting for this clonotype: Its matching antigen is unknown.

Unique molecular identifiers were used in preparing the TCRbeta library. TCRdb ran MiXCR on the PCR reads and lists one entry per CDR3 protein. The data show some 300,000 distinct CDR3 sequences, 10% seen once. V gene TRBV3-1 combines with J gene TRBJ2-7; 10 bases are a match to TRBD2. The sequences come from PBMCs, collected before TCRalphabeta/CD19-depleted stem cell transplant. The TCR comes from a boy in the first two years of life with acute myeloid leukemia, due to receive a stem cell transplant. For the CDR3, the DNA is TGTGCCAGCAGCCACCGAGCGGGGGGGCTGGAGGACGAGCAGTACTTC. Its protein product is CASSHRAGGLEDEQYF.